These 32 T cell receptor beta chains share one sample of origin, sequenced in a study of T cells in Graves' hyperthyroidism and ophthalmopathy. RNA transcripts provided the source from which TCR beta CDR3 regions were amplified. HTBI primers were employed in a first-round RT-PCR of the TCR CDR3. TCRdb passed the multiplex PCR reads through MiXCR, listing each CDR3 protein once. The data show a few hundred thousand distinct CDR3 sequences, 15% to 18% seen once. The sequencing sample was made of blood. Receptors were obtained from a woman aged 25-40 years with Graves' hyperthyroidism.

This clonotype appeared a few times. The chain joins TRBV20-1 to TRBJ2-3, with D perhaps TRBD2 (5 bases). The CDR3 covers 15 residues. The ends were cut back, 3 bases at V and 1 base at J, with 14 bases in the middle. Germline V CDR1 and CDR2: DFQATT, SNEGSKA (reference sequence). Here the CDR3 DNA reads TGCAGTGCTAGTACGCTAGCCGGGGGCACAGATACGCAGTATTTT. Its protein is CSASTLAGGTDTQYF.

The V call is TRBV10-3, the J call TRBJ1-4; the match to TRBD1 covers 7 bases. The germline V gene encodes CDR1 ENHRY and CDR2 SYGVKD. This CDR3 is built from 16 residues. Trimming took 2 bases from V and 5 from J; bases not matched to a gene: 8. The CDR3 is CAISEIAGQFNEKLFF. In DNA, the CDR3 is TGTGCCATCAGTGAGATTGCGGGACAGTTCAATGAAAAACTGTTTTTT.

This clonotype was detected a few times. This sequence joins TRBV29-1 and TRBJ2-1; 9 positions agree with TRBD2. The germline V gene has CDR1 SQVTM and CDR2 ANQGSEA. V lost 1 base and J lost 8; bases outside the gene matches: 9. This CDR3 comprises 15 residues. Here the CDR3 DNA reads TGCAGCGTTGAAGTTGGGACTAGCTTTCACGATGAGCAGTTCTTC. Protein sequence: CSVEVGTSFHDEQFF.

The V and J genes are TRBV9 and TRBJ2-2; possible D gene TRBD2, 6 bases. Trimming took 0 bases from V and 6 from J, leaving 12 bases between them. Germline assignment: CDR1 SGDLS and CDR2 YYNGEE. The CDR3 totals 15 residues. CDR3 amino acids: CASSVDGSRAGELFF. The CDR3 coding sequence is TGTGCCAGCAGCGTAGACGGGAGTAGGGCCGGGGAGCTGTTTTTT.

The genes are TRBV15 and TRBJ2-3; 12 bases line up with TRBD2. The CDR3 length is 18 residues. Germline-derived CDR1 and CDR2 are LNHNV and YYDKDF (reference sequence). V gave up 1 base and J gave up 2 bases; unmatched junction bases: 7. The chain's CDR3 is CATSRGTSGTEDTDTQYF. The CDR3 DNA follows: TGTGCCACCAGCAGAGGGACTAGCGGGACCGAAGACACAGATACGCAGTATTTT.

The table lists this clonotype with many counts. This CDR3 reads CAWSVRRSTDTQYF. CDR3 in DNA: TGTGCCTGGAGTGTAAGGCGGAGCACAGATACGCAGTATTTT. The V call is TRBV30, the J call TRBJ2-3; D remains ambiguous. The germline V gene has CDR1 GTSNPN and CDR2 SVGIG (reference sequence). The V and J ends lost 0 bases and 0 bases respectively, with 7 bases between them. CDR3 length: 14 amino acids.

This chain joins TRBV4-2 and TRBJ2-4; 8 bases agree with TRBD2. Germline V gives CDR1 LGHNA, CDR2 YNFKEQ. The J segment lost 7 bases and the V segment lost 1 base, leaving 12 bases of the junction unmatched. This CDR3 is 17 amino acids long. The DNA for the CDR3 is TGTGCCAGCAGCCAAGCCGGGTGGGGCGGGAGGTTGAACATTCAGTACTTC. Translated, it gives CASSQAGWGGRLNIQYF.

There are many counts of this clonotype. This chain joins TRBV7-9 and TRBJ2-1; 10 bases fit TRBD2. Looked up from germline, CDR1 is SEHNR and CDR2 is FQNEAQ (reference sequence). CDR3 length: 17 residues. V lost 5 bases and J lost 2; bases outside the gene matches: 9. The CDR3 sequence is CASSARSSGSPYNEQFF. The CDR3 DNA follows: TGTGCCAGCAGCGCCCGTTCTAGCGGGAGTCCCTACAATGAGCAGTTCTTC. The complete variable domain, with remaining parts taken from reference TRBV7-9 and TRBJ2-1, reads DTGVSQNPRHKITKRGQNVTFRCDPISEHNRLYWYRQTLGQGPEFLTYFQNEAQLEKSRLLSDRFSAERPKGSFSTLEIQRTEQGDSAMYLCASSARSSGSPYNEQFFGPGTRLTVL.

In its sample, this clonotype was seen a few times. This chain connects TRBV10-3 to TRBJ1-6, with a tentative D call TRBD1 (6 bases). The CDR3 covers 15 residues. CDR1 and CDR2 from the germline V gene are ENHRY and SYGVKD. Trimming cost V 3 bases and J 12 bases, with 18 bases left between them. DNA for the CDR3: TGTGCCATCAGTGAAGGGGGACACGCCGGGGGACCCCTCCACTTT. Translated, it gives CAISEGGHAGGPLHF.

This clonotype was detected many times. The chain couples TRBV20-1 to TRBJ2-3, with TRBD2 identical over 10 bases. Germline V gene sequence: CDR1 DFQATT, CDR2 SNEGSKA (reference sequence). V dropped 7 bases and J dropped 4; count of bases not matched to a gene: 14. The CDR3 spans 16 residues. CDR3 sequence reads: CSGEAGGPQGADTQYF. CDR3 coding DNA: TGCAGTGGAGAAGCGGGAGGGCCTCAGGGTGCAGATACGCAGTATTTT.

This clonotype was seen at least ten times. V is TRBV7-2 and J is TRBJ1-2, with a possible D match to TRBD1 (5 bases). The CDR3 extends over 15 amino acids. CDR1 and CDR2 from the germline V gene are SGHTA and FQGNSA. The germline V and J ends were trimmed by 0 bases and 8 bases, with 16 bases remaining between them. This chain's CDR3 is CASSLAGQGIGGYTF. For the CDR3, the DNA is TGTGCCAGCAGCTTAGCCGGACAAGGCATTGGGGGCTACACCTTC.

About this clonotype: Relative to the germline gene, one junction end is altered; a read error may explain this. V gene TRBV7-7 combines with J gene TRBJ2-5; possibly TRBD1 or TRBD2 for D (5 bases each). The CDR3 spans 11 residues. The germline V gene has CDR1 SSHAT and CDR2 FNYEAQ (reference sequence). The CDR3: CASSLRDPKYF. For the CDR3, the DNA is TGTGCTAGCAGCTTGAGGGACCCAAAGTACTTC.

This clonotype appeared many times. The V gene is TRBV7-3, the J gene TRBJ2-1; tentative D call: TRBD2 (5 bases). Trimming left V 0 bases short and J 11 bases short, with 20 bases between. CDR1 and CDR2 from the germline V gene are SGHTA and FQGTGA. The CDR3 spans 16 residues. CDR3 in DNA: TGTGCCAGCAGCTTAACTTCGGGATGGGGTGTGAATCAGCAGTTCTTC. It yields the protein CASSLTSGWGVNQQFF.

This clonotype has more than one count but fewer than ten. CDR3 protein: CASSHGQGAKAFF. CDR3 bases: TGTGCCAGCAGCCACGGACAGGGGGCGAAAGCTTTCTTT. The chain links TRBV7-9 to TRBJ1-1, with TRBD1 identical over 11 bases. V gave up 5 bases and J gave up 9 bases; unmatched junction bases: 5. The CDR3 is 13 amino acids. CDR1 and CDR2 from the germline V gene are SEHNR and FQNEAQ (reference sequence).

At least ten counts were recorded for this clonotype. The J gene is TRBJ2-1, the V gene TRBV12-3 or TRBV12-4, with a possible D match to TRBD2 (6 bases). The germline V and J ends were trimmed by 5 bases and 6 bases, with 17 bases remaining between them. CDR3 length equals 15 residues. CDR3 sequence reads: CASSLLLGGINEQFF. The CDR3 coding sequence is TGTGCCAGCAGTCTACTGCTGGGAGGCATCAATGAGCAGTTCTTC.

This clonotype was observed many times. The chain carries TRBV5-1 and TRBJ1-4, with D unclear. V was clipped by 0 bases and J by 2 bases, with 2 bases between them. Germline-derived CDR1 and CDR2 are SGHRS and YFSETQ. This CDR3 has 13 amino acids. CDR3 protein: CASSLGTNEKLFF. The CDR3 nucleotides are TGCGCCAGCAGCTTGGGGACTAATGAAAAACTGTTTTTT.

In this sample, this clonotype turned up many times. This sequence joins TRBV28 and TRBJ2-1; 7 bases agree with TRBD1. Per the germline V gene, CDR1 is MDHEN and CDR2 is SYDVKM. The CDR3 sequence is 17 residues long. With 8 bases clipped from V and 9 bases from J, the junction kept 22 bases outside the gene matches. CDR3 in amino acids: CASLSPGGLGAGGEQFF. The CDR3 DNA follows: TGTGCCAGCCTTTCGCCAGGGGGTTTGGGCGCCGGCGGTGAGCAGTTCTTC.

This clonotype was detected ten times or more. The rearrangement joins TRBV20-1 to TRBJ1-5; 9 positions agree with TRBD1. The V segment lost 4 bases and the J segment 7 bases; nucleotides outside the gene matches: 8. Germline assignment: CDR1 DFQATT and CDR2 SNEGSKA (reference sequence). There are 14 residues in the CDR3. The CDR3 DNA reads TGCAGTGCTATCAAGACAGGGGGGGACCAGCCCCAGCATTTT. It translates to CSAIKTGGDQPQHF.

The chain is built from TRBV6-4 and TRBJ1-1; possible D gene TRBD1, 6 bases. Germline values: CDR1 MRHNA, CDR2 SNTAGT. The CDR3 spans 16 residues. V lost 5 bases to trimming and J lost 0 bases, with 16 bases between them. This CDR3 reads CASSTSNRALNTEAFF. The CDR3 DNA sequence: TGTGCCAGCAGTACCTCCAACAGGGCTCTGAACACTGAAGCTTTCTTT.

This clonotype has a handful of counts. The rearrangement uses TRBV5-1 and TRBJ1-1, with 7 bases fitting TRBD1. The CDR3 runs 15 residues. J was trimmed by 1 base and V by 3 bases; bases with no gene match: 6. Germline V gene lookup returns CDR1 SGHRS and CDR2 YFSETQ. In nucleotides, the CDR3 is TGCGCCAGCAGCTCAGCCGGGACAGCGAACACTGAAGCTTTCTTT. It is translated as CASSSAGTANTEAFF.

This clonotype was counted at least ten times. The chain combines TRBV18 with TRBJ2-1; TRBD1 matches at 9 bases. V was clipped by 8 bases and J by 4 bases; unmatched bases: 9. Germline values: CDR1 KGHSH, CDR2 LQKENI. This CDR3 region has 15 residues. The CDR3 DNA reads TGTGCCAGCACCCTGGGGACAGGGATTTACAATGAGCAGTTCTTC. This translates into CASTLGTGIYNEQFF.

This clonotype was counted only a few times. The J gene is TRBJ2-7, the V gene TRBV2; tentatively, D is TRBD1 (6 bases). The V and J ends lost 8 bases and 2 bases respectively, with 13 bases between them. Germline assignment: CDR1 SNHLY and CDR2 FYNNEI. This CDR3 is 13 amino acids long. CDR3 DNA: TGTGCCAGCGGCAACAGGGTAGCCTACGAGCAGTACTTC. Protein sequence: CASGNRVAYEQYF.

Ten or more counts support this clonotype. The J gene is TRBJ2-3, the V gene TRBV7-3; TRBD2 agrees at 8 bases. The J segment lost 2 bases and the V segment lost 0 bases, leaving 4 bases of the junction unmatched. Germline loops: CDR1 SGHTA, CDR2 FQGTGA. This CDR3 has 16 residues. The CDR3 DNA reads TGTGCCAGCAGCTTAACTGGCGGGAGGATCACAGATACGCAGTATTTT. This sequence encodes CASSLTGGRITDTQYF.

This chain links TRBV19 with TRBJ2-1; TRBD2 agrees at 10 bases. Germline CDR1 and CDR2: LNHDA and SQIVND (reference sequence). This CDR3 comprises 14 residues. The trim removed 7 bases at V and 2 bases at J, leaving 2 bases unmatched. The DNA of the CDR3 is TGTGCCAGTAAAGCGGGAGGGACCTACAATGAGCAGTTCTTC. Translated, it gives CASKAGGTYNEQFF.

The CDR3 DNA sequence: TGTGCCAGCAGGTCCTCGGGACAGGGCATCGGGCAGACCCAGTACTTC. Its translation: CASRSSGQGIGQTQYF. The J gene is TRBJ2-5, the V gene TRBV7-2; 9 bases align to TRBD1. V shed 6 bases and J 6 bases; nucleotides not matched to a gene: 14. Germline CDR1 SGHTA, CDR2 FQGNSA. The CDR3 is 16 amino acids.

The V and J genes are TRBV30 and TRBJ2-1; 10 bases are shared with TRBD1. CDR3 length: 17 amino acids. Germline values: CDR1 GTSNPN, CDR2 SVGIG (reference sequence). The V segment lost 1 base and the J segment 0 bases; nucleotides outside the gene matches: 6. CDR3 nucleotides: TGTGCCTGGAGTGGACAGGGGGCTATGATCTCCTACAATGAGCAGTTCTTC. Its translation: CAWSGQGAMISYNEQFF. The whole variable domain, filled in from reference TRBV30 and TRBJ2-1, reads SQTIHQWPATLVQPVGSPLSLECTVEGTSNPNLYWYRQAAGRGLQLLFYSVGIGQISSEVPQNLSASRPQDRQFILSSKKLLLSDSGFYLCAWSGQGAMISYNEQFFGPGTRLTVL.

There are many counts of this clonotype. The chain employs TRBV4-1 and TRBJ1-1, with a possible D match to TRBD1 (6 bases). CDR3 size: 19 residues. V was clipped by 4 bases and J by 1 base, with 25 bases between them. The V gene's germline CDR1 is MGHRA and CDR2 YSYEKL. The CDR3 protein is CASSRSPGGGAIENTEAFF. The CDR3 DNA reads TGCGCCAGCAGCCGATCCCCGGGGGGGGGCGCGATCGAGAACACTGAAGCTTTCTTT.

As for this clonotype: This may be a read error, as it is one base from a much larger clone. V and J are TRBV6-5 and TRBJ2-1; possible D gene TRBD1, 5 bases. The better agreement between TRBJ2-7 and the DNA end casts doubt on the J call. Per germline, CDR1 MNHEY and CDR2 SVGAGI. The CDR3 has 18 residues. The CDR3 spells CASSYATDSAISYNEQYF. In DNA, the CDR3 is TGTGCCAGCAGTTACGCCACCGACAGCGCAATTTCCTACAATGAGCAGTACTTC.

This clonotype was seen a few times. The genes are TRBV27 and TRBJ1-5; D remains unclear. The CDR3 has 17 residues. V lost 3 bases to trimming and J lost 2 bases, with 17 bases between them. CDR1 is MNHEY and CDR2 is SMNVEV in the germline V gene (reference sequence). The CDR3 protein is CASSFLSSDGGNQPQHF. CDR3 in DNA: TGTGCCAGCAGTTTCCTATCCTCCGACGGAGGCAATCAGCCCCAGCATTTT.

The V and J genes are TRBV24-1 and TRBJ2-3, with 14 bases lining up with TRBD2. The ends lost 5 bases at V and 4 bases at J; junction bases unmatched: 4. The CDR3 extends over 16 amino acids. Germline CDR1 and CDR2: KGHDR and SFDVKD. CDR3 region: CATSGTSGRNADTQYF. CDR3 nucleotide sequence: TGTGCCACCAGTGGGACTAGCGGGAGGAATGCAGATACGCAGTATTTT.

This clonotype was counted between two and nine times. The junction departs from germline at one end; a sequencing error may be responsible. This chain's CDR3 is CASGLERSSYNEQFF. CDR3 nucleotides: TGTGCCAGCGGTTTGGAGCGGAGCTCCTACAATGAGCAGTTCTTC. The V call is TRBV27, the J call TRBJ2-1, with D tentatively TRBD2 (5 bases). CDR3 length equals 15 residues. Germline loops: CDR1 MNHEY, CDR2 SMNVEV (reference sequence).

The chain has TRBV10-2 and TRBJ2-3; possibly TRBD1 or TRBD2 for D (6 bases each). Germline loops: CDR1 WSHSY, CDR2 SAAADI. V lost 0 bases and J 6 bases, leaving 19 bases between the germline ends. This CDR3 has 17 amino acids. CDR3 loop: CASSESKMTRGVDTQYF. In nucleotides, the CDR3 is TGCGCCAGCAGTGAGTCGAAAATGACTAGGGGGGTGGATACGCAGTATTTT.